In its sample, the clone carrying this T cell receptor beta chain was seen a few times. The antigen remains unidentified. This record comes from a study of cytomegalovirus exposure and HLA in healthy donors. Points from the study as a whole: In a later analysis, a genetic analysis reported fewer productive-TCR N-insertions in an Asian-associated ancestry cluster than the cohort average. Researchers catalogued under 200 TCR beta chains as cytomegalovirus-associated.

With 60 Vbeta and 13 Jbeta primers, the PCR was carried out. Produced via immunoSEQ multiplex PCR; TCRdb's table is partial and in-frame only. The table lists 180,000 or so clones, 75% to 80% of them singletons. CDR1 SGHKS and CDR2 YYEKEE come from the germline V gene (reference sequence). The CDR3 extends over 18 amino acids. V was pared by 2 bases and J by 2 bases, with 10 bases of the junction left unmatched. This chain links TRBV5-5 with TRBJ2-3, with 11 bases aligning to TRBD2. Sequencing used PBMCs. The clonotype originates from a man aged 50 to 59 in good health and CMV-seropositive. The CDR3 loop is CASSFRLAGSGYTDTQYF. The CDR3 region has the DNA TGTGCCAGCAGCTTTAGACTAGCGGGGTCCGGCTACACAGATACGCAGTATTTT.